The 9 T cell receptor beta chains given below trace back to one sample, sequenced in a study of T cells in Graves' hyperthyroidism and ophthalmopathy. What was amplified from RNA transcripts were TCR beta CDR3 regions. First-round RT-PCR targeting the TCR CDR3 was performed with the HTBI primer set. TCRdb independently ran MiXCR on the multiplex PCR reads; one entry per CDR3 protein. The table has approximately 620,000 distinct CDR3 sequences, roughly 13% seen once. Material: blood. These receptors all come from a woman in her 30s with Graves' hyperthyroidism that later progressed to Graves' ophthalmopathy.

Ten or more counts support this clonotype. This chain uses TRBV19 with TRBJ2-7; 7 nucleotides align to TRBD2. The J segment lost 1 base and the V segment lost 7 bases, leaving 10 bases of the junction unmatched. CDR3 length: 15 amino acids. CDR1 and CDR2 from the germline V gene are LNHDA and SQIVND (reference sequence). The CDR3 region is CASKREPVDSYEQYF. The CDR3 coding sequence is TGTGCCAGTAAGCGGGAACCCGTCGATTCCTACGAGCAGTACTTC.

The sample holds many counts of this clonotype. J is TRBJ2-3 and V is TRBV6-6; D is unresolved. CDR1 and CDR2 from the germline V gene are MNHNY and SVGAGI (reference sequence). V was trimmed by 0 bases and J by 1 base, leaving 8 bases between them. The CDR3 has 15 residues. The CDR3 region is CASSYSGWGTDTQYF. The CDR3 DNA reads TGTGCCAGCAGTTACTCAGGATGGGGCACAGATACGCAGTATTTT.

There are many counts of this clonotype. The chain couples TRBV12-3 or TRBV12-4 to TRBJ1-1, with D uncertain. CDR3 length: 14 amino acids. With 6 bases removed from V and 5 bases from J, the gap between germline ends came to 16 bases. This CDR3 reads CASSPPRTGTEAFF. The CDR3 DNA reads TGTGCCAGCAGCCCGCCTAGGACGGGGACTGAAGCTTTCTTT.

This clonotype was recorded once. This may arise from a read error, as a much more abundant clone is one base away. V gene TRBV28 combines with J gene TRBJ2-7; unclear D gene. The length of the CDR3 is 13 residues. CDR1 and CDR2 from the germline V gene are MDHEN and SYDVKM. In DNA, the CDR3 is TGTGCCAGCAGTTTTATTTCGGGCTACGAGCGGTACTTC. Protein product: CASSFISGYERYF.

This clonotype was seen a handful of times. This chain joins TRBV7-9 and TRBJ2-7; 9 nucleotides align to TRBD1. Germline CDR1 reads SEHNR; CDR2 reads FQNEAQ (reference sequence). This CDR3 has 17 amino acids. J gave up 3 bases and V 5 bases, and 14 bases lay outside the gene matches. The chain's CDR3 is CASSLGQGKTLGYEQYF. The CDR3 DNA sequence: TGTGCCAGCAGCCTGGGACAGGGCAAGACCCTAGGCTACGAGCAGTACTTC.

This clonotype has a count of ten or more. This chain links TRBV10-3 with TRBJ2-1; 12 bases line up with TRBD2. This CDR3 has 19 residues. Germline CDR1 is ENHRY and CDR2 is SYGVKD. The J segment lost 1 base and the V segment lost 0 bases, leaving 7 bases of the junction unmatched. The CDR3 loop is CAISESGLAGTGSYNEQFF. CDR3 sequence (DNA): TGTGCCATCAGTGAGTCAGGACTAGCGGGAACGGGGTCCTACAATGAGCAGTTCTTC.

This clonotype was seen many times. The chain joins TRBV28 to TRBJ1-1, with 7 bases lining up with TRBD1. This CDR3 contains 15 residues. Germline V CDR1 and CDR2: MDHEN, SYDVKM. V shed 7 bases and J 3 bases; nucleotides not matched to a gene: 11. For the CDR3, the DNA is TGTGCCAGCATCGAGGGCAGGGGGTATGACACTGAAGCTTTCTTT. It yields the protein CASIEGRGYDTEAFF.

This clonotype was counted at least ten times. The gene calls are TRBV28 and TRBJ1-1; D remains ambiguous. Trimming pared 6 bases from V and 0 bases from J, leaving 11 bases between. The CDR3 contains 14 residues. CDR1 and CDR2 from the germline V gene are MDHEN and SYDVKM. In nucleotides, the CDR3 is TGTGCCAGCAGGTACTCTTGGATGAACACTGAAGCTTTCTTT. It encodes CASRYSWMNTEAFF.

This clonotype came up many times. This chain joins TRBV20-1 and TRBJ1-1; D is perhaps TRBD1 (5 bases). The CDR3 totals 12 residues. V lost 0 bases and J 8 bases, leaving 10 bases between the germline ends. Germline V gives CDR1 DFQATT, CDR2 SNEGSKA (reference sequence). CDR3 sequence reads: CSARDGDREAFF. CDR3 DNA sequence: TGCAGTGCTAGAGATGGGGACCGGGAAGCTTTCTTT.